This paragraph reports one T cell receptor (beta chain). What it recognizes is unknown. Germline-derived CDR1 and CDR2 are MNHNY and SVGAGI (reference sequence). CDR3 size: 13 residues. Trimming shortened V by 6 bases and J by 3 bases, and 6 bases separated the two germline ends. The data were taken from a study of OX40 agonist ivuxolimab in advanced cancers. The overall study: An anti-OX40 (CD134) antibody with agonistic activity, ivuxolimab, was administered to patients. The patients received ivuxolimab by intravenous route every 2 weeks at 0.01 to 10 mg/kg.

Study-wide findings and caveats: Clonal expansion by week 6 occurred in CD4+ and CD8+ blood T cells (at 0.1 to 3.0 mg/kg).

The data were produced by immunoSEQ multiplex PCR, yet TCRdb's version contains in-frame clones alone and is incomplete. The top ten hold 15% to 20% of the sample, which has 20,000 to 25,000 clones, over 80% seen once. The receptor's source is an adult with an advanced solid tumor such as melanoma, head and neck, liver or kidney cancer. The sample was CD4+ or CD8+ T cells sorted from blood, taken in a trial of the OX40 agonist ivuxolimab. V usage is TRBV6-6 and J usage is TRBJ1-6; D ambiguous. CDR3 nucleotides: TGTGCCAGCAGCTCAGACTATAATTCACCCCTCCACTTT. It encodes CASSSDYNSPLHF.